A selection of T cell receptor beta chains follows, all from one sample in a study of Ad26.COV2.S vaccination and SARS-CoV-2 variants. This table comes from immunoSEQ multiplex PCR, and its TCRdb copy is limited to in-frame clones, with some not included. The sample contains hundreds of thousands of clones, around 87% of which appear only once. Sequences were derived from peripheral blood, sampled in a trial of Ad26.COV2.S vaccine versus placebo. Every receptor here comes from a person between 18 and 65 years old who received the Ad26.COV2.S COVID-19 vaccine or a placebo. CDR3s include the opening cysteine and the closing phenylalanine or tryptophan. D genes are given only for firm matches. Size values are once, few and many counts, or a class for expanded clones, and some rows have none.

j_gene: TRBJ1-6; v_gene: TRBV7-2; d_gene: .; abundance: .; len: 15; CDR3nt: TGTGCCAGCAGCGGAGTTAGCTCCTATAATTCACCCCTCCACTTT; CDR3aa: CASSGVSSYNSPLHF
j_gene: TRBJ1-1; v_gene: TRBV14; d_gene: .; abundance: .; len: 15; CDR3nt: TGTGCCAGCAGCCAAGAACGGGCGGGCAACACTGAAGCTTTCTTT; CDR3aa: CASSQERAGNTEAFF
j_gene: TRBJ2-5; v_gene: TRBV7-9; d_gene: TRBD2; abundance: .; len: 16; CDR3nt: TGTGCCAGCAGCTCCGGGACTAGCGGCAACCAAGAGACCCAGTACTTC; CDR3aa: CASSSGTSGNQETQYF
j_gene: TRBJ1-2; v_gene: TRBV30; d_gene: .; abundance: .; len: 17; CDR3nt: TGTGCCTGGAGTGTATGGGTCACCGCCTTGAGAGACTATGGCTACACCTTC; CDR3aa: CAWSVWVTALRDYGYTF
j_gene: TRBJ1-2; v_gene: TRBV12-3/TRBV12-4; d_gene: .; abundance: .; len: 13; CDR3nt: TGTGCCAGCAGTCCCCACCAGGACTATGGCTACACCTTC; CDR3aa: CASSPHQDYGYTF
j_gene: TRBJ2-3; v_gene: TRBV4-3; d_gene: TRBD1; abundance: .; len: 16; CDR3nt: TGCGCCAGCAGCCAAGATACGGACAGGGCTTGGGCTACGCAGTATTTT; CDR3aa: CASSQDTDRAWATQYF
j_gene: TRBJ2-1; v_gene: TRBV4-3; d_gene: TRBD2; abundance: .; len: 15; CDR3nt: TGCGCCAGCAGCCAGGGGACTAGCGGTAACAATGAGCAGTTCTTC; CDR3aa: CASSQGTSGNNEQFF
j_gene: TRBJ2-5; v_gene: TRBV2; d_gene: .; abundance: .; len: 14; CDR3nt: TGTGCCAGCAAAAACCGCCAGGGTGGGGAGACCCAGTACTTC; CDR3aa: CASKNRQGGETQYF
j_gene: TRBJ2-2; v_gene: TRBV19; d_gene: .; abundance: .; len: 13; CDR3nt: TGTGCCAGTAGGGTCACGAACACCGGGGAGCTGTTTTTT; CDR3aa: CASRVTNTGELFF
j_gene: TRBJ1-4; v_gene: TRBV10-3; d_gene: TRBD1; abundance: .; len: 13; CDR3nt: TGTGCCATCAAAGACAGGGAGCGTGAAAAACTGTTTTTT; CDR3aa: CAIKDREREKLFF
j_gene: TRBJ1-6; v_gene: TRBV19; d_gene: TRBD1; abundance: .; len: 17; CDR3nt: TGTGCCAGTACTCGCCAGGGGGCTAATGATATTAATTCACCCCTCCACTTT; CDR3aa: CASTRQGANDINSPLHF
j_gene: TRBJ1-1; v_gene: TRBV7-3; d_gene: .; abundance: .; len: 14; CDR3nt: TGTGCCAGCAGCTTCCAGGGGCCCTTCACTGAAGCTTTCTTT; CDR3aa: CASSFQGPFTEAFF
j_gene: TRBJ2-2; v_gene: TRBV7-2; d_gene: TRBD2; abundance: few; len: 17; CDR3nt: TGTGCCAGCAGCACCCAAAGCGGGGGGGCGGGCACCGGGGAGCTGTTTTTT; CDR3aa: CASSTQSGGAGTGELFF
j_gene: TRBJ1-1; v_gene: TRBV4-3; d_gene: TRBD1; abundance: .; len: 15; CDR3nt: TGCGCCAGCAGCCAAGAACAGGGGACGATCCTCGTAGCTTTCTTT; CDR3aa: CASSQEQGTILVAFF
j_gene: TRBJ2-7; v_gene: TRBV11-2; d_gene: .; abundance: .; len: 15; CDR3nt: TGTGCCAGCAGCTTAGCTGTGCGCCCGGGGTACGAGCAGTACTTC; CDR3aa: CASSLAVRPGYEQYF
j_gene: TRBJ2-3; v_gene: TRBV3-1/TRBV3-2; d_gene: .; abundance: .; len: 15; CDR3nt: TGTGCCAGCAGCCAAGATCCCAGGGGGAGGAATACGCAGTATTTT; CDR3aa: CASSQDPRGRNTQYF
j_gene: TRBJ2-7; v_gene: TRBV3-1/TRBV3-2; d_gene: .; abundance: .; len: 15; CDR3nt: TGTGCCAGCAGAGCCCCCGGGGGCGCAACTCACGAGCAGTACTTC; CDR3aa: CASRAPGGATHEQYF
j_gene: TRBJ2-7; v_gene: TRBV13; d_gene: .; abundance: .; len: 11; CDR3nt: TGTGCCAGCAGCTACCAGGGAGGGCAGTACTTC; CDR3aa: CASSYQGGQYF
j_gene: TRBJ1-1; v_gene: TRBV10-3; d_gene: .; abundance: .; len: 12; CDR3nt: TGTGCCATCAGTGGGGGTGGCACTGAAGCTTTCTTT; CDR3aa: CAISGGGTEAFF
j_gene: TRBJ2-1; v_gene: TRBV4-1; d_gene: TRBD2; abundance: .; len: 15; CDR3nt: TGCGCCAGCAGCCATAGTGGACTAGATTCGGGTGAGCAGTTCTTC; CDR3aa: CASSHSGLDSGEQFF
j_gene: TRBJ2-7; v_gene: TRBV6-5; d_gene: TRBD2; abundance: .; len: 12; CDR3nt: TGTGCCAGCAGACCGGGAGGCTACGAGCAGTACTTC; CDR3aa: CASRPGGYEQYF
j_gene: TRBJ2-2; v_gene: TRBV6-5; d_gene: .; abundance: .; len: 14; CDR3nt: TGTGCCAGCAGTTCCACTCAGGGGACCGGGGAGCTGTTTTTT; CDR3aa: CASSSTQGTGELFF